A single sample gave rise to the 4 T cell receptor beta chains below, sequenced in a study of vaccination and CD4 T cells after COVID-19. What these receptors recognize is not known. Treatment defined: roughly nine-day PBMC culture with coronavirus spike peptide pools or control peptides (ViraFEST assay). The Oncomine TCR Beta short-read assay was what sequenced the DNA obtained from cultured CD4+ T cells. In TCRdb, the PCR reads were re-called with MiXCR into one record per CDR3 protein. Of roughly 16,000 distinct CDR3 sequences listed, around 44% were seen once; the top ten hold 3.7%. The sequencing input was CD4+ T cells from blood, cultured in vitro. These receptors came from a human donor who had recovered from COVID-19.

V and J are TRBV20-1 and TRBJ2-5, with TRBD2 identical over 9 bases. Germline loops: CDR1 DFQATT, CDR2 SNEGSKA (reference sequence). V dropped 6 bases and J dropped 4; count of bases not matched to a gene: 9. The CDR3 spans 14 residues. CDR3 nucleotide sequence: TGCAGTGCACGAAAAAGCGGGAGGACAGAGACCCAGTACTTC. Its translation is CSARKSGRTETQYF.

This chain links TRBV10-3 with TRBJ2-1; 11 nucleotides align to TRBD2. The CDR3 totals 18 residues. Trimming cost V 3 bases and J 3 bases; bases outside gene matches: 10. Germline lookup yields CDR1 ENHRY and CDR2 SYGVKD. The CDR3 DNA follows: TGTGCCATCAGTGACTGGGGTGCGACTAGCGGGATCTACAATGAGCAGTTCTTC. Residues: CAISDWGATSGIYNEQFF.

This clonotype was counted a single time. This chain links TRBV12-3 or TRBV12-4 with TRBJ2-5; D is tentatively TRBD1 or TRBD2 (6 bases each). This CDR3 is 14 amino acids long. Trimming took 5 bases from V and 4 from J, leaving 14 bases between them. As DNA, the CDR3 is TGTGCCAGCAGTCCCAGGACAGCGGGAGAGACCCAGTACTTC. It codes for CASSPRTAGETQYF.

The rearrangement uses TRBV19 and TRBJ2-7, with a weak D call TRBD2 (6 bases). Germline lookup yields CDR1 LNHDA and CDR2 SQIVND (reference sequence). CDR3 length: 14 residues. The V end was cut by 3 bases, the J end by 3 bases, with 12 bases between. The CDR3 here is CASSMSSGLYEQYF. The CDR3 coding sequence is TGTGCCAGTAGTATGAGTAGCGGTCTCTACGAGCAGTACTTC. Full variable domain (outside the CDR3, taken from reference TRBV19 and TRBJ2-7): DGGITQSPKYLFRKEGQNVTLSCEQNLNHDAMYWYRQDPGQGLRLIYYSQIVNDFQKGDIAEGYSVSREKKESFPLTVTSAQKNPTAFYLCASSMSSGLYEQYFGPGTRLTVT.